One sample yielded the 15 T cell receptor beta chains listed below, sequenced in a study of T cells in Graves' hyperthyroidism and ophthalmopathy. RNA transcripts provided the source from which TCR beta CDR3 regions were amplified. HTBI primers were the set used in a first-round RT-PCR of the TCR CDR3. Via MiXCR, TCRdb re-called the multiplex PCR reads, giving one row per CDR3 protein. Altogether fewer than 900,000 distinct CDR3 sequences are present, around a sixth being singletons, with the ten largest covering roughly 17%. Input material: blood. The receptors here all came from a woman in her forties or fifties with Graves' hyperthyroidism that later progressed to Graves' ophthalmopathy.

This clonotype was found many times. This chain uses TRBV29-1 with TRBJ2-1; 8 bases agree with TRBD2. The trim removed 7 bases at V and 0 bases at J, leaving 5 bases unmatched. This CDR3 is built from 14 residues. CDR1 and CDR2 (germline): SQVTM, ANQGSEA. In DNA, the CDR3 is TGCAGCGCCGATACTAGCGGCTCCTACAATGAGCAGTTCTTC. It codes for CSADTSGSYNEQFF.

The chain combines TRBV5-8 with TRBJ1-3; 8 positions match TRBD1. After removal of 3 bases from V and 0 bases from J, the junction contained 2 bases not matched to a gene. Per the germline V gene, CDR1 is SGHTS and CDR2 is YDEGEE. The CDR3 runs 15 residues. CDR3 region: CASSSGTGSGNTIYF. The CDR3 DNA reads TGTGCCAGCAGCTCGGGGACAGGCTCTGGAAACACCATATATTTT.

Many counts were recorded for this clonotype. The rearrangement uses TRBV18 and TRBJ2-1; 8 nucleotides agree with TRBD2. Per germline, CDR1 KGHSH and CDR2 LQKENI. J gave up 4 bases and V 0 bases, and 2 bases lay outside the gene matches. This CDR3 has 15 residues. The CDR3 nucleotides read TGTGCCAGCTCACCACCGGCGGGGGGTTACAATGAGCAGTTCTTC. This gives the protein CASSPPAGGYNEQFF.

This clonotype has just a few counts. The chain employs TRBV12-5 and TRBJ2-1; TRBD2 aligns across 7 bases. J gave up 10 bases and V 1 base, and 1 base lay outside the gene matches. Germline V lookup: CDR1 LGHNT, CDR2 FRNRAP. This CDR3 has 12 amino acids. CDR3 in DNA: TGTGCTAGTGGTTTGGGGGGGGGGGAGCAGTTCTTC. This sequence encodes CASGLGGGEQFF.

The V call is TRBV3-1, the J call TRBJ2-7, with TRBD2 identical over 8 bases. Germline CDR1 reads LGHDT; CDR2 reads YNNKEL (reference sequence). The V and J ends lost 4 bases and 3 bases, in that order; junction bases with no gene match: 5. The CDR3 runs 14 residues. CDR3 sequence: CASSPRGGGYEQYF. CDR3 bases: TGTGCCAGCAGCCCACGGGGGGGCGGCTACGAGCAGTACTTC.

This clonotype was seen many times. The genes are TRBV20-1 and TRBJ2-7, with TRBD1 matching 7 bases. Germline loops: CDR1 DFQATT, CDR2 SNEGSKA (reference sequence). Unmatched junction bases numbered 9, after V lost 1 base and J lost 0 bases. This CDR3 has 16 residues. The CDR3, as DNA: TGCAGTGCTAGAGCAAGGGACAGCGATTCCTCCTACGAGCAGTACTTC. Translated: CSARARDSDSSYEQYF.

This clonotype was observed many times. The DNA for the CDR3 is TGTGCCAGCAGCCTCCCTCAGGGGACTGAAGCTTTCTTT. Amino acid sequence: CASSLPQGTEAFF. J is TRBJ1-1 and V is TRBV11-2; possible D gene TRBD1, 6 bases. The CDR3 runs 13 residues. Germline V gives CDR1 SGHAT, CDR2 FQNNGV. Trimming stripped 5 bases from V and 5 bases from J, with 12 bases between.

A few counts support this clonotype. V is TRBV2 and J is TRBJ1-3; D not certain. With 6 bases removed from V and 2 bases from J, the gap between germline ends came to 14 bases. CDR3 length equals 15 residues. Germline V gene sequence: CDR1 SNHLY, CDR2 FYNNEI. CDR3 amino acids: CASRPTRNPGNTIYF. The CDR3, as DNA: TGTGCCAGCAGGCCTACACGGAACCCTGGAAACACCATATATTTT.

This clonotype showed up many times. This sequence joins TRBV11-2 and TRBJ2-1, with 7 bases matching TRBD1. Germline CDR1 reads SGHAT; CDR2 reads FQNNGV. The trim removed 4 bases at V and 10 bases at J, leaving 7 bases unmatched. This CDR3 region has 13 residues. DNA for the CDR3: TGTGCCAGCAGCTACGACAGGGTTAGGGAGCAGTTCTTC. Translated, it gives CASSYDRVREQFF.

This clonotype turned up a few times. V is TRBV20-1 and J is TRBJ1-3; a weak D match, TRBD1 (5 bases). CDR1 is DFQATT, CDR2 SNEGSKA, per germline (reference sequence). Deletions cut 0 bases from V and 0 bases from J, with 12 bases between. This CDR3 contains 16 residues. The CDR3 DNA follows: TGCAGTGCTAGAGATTCGGGACGTCTCTCTGGAAACACCATATATTTT. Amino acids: CSARDSGRLSGNTIYF.

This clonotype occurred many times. Here the CDR3 DNA reads TGCAGTGCTAGTAGGGACAGCACTAACTATGGCTACACCTTC. Translated, it gives CSASRDSTNYGYTF. V is TRBV20-1 and J is TRBJ1-2, with 7 bases fitting TRBD1. V lost 3 bases to trimming and J lost 0 bases; unmatched junction nucleotides: 4. The CDR3 loop spans 14 amino acids. Germline assignment: CDR1 DFQATT and CDR2 SNEGSKA (reference sequence).

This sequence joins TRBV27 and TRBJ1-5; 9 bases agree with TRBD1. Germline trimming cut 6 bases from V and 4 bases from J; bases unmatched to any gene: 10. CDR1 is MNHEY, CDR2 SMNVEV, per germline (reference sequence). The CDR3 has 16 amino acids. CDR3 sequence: CASSEQGARLNQPQHF. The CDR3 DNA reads TGTGCCAGCAGCGAACAGGGGGCCAGGTTAAATCAGCCCCAGCATTTT.

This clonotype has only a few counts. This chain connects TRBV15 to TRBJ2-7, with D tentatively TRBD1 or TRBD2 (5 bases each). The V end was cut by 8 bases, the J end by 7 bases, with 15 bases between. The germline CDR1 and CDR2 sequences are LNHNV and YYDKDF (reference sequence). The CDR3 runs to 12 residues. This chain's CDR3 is CATGGPLGEQYF. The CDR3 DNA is TGTGCCACCGGGGGACCCCTGGGTGAGCAGTACTTC. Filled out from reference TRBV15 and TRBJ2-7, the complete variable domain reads DAMVIQNPRYQVTQFGKPVTLSCSQTLNHNVMYWYQQKSSQAPKLLFHYYDKDFNNEADTPDNFQSRRPNTSFCFLDIRSPGLGDTAMYLCATGGPLGEQYFGPGTRLTVT.

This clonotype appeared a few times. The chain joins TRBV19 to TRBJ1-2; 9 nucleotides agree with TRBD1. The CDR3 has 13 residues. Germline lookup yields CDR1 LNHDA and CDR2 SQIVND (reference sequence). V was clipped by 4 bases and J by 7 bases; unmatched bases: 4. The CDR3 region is CASSTGTGRGYTF. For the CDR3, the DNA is TGTGCCAGTAGTACCGGGACAGGGCGTGGCTACACCTTC.

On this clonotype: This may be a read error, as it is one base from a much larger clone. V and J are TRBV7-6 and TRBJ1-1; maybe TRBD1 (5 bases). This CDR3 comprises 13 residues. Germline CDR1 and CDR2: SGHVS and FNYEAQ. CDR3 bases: TGTGCCAGCAACTTACGGAGACAGAATGAAGCTTTCTTT. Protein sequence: CASNLRRQNEAFF.